Presented here are 27 T cell receptor beta chains from one specimen sequenced in a study of blood T cell repertoires in COVID-19. Repertoires were generated with immunoSEQ multiplex PCR, while TCRdb's copy carries only in-frame clones and drops some. Of roughly 200,000 clones listed, 70% to 90% were seen once; the top ten hold around 9.9%. What was sequenced was peripheral blood. Every receptor here comes from a human donor with active or convalescent COVID-19. The donor label of this sample is uncertain.

This clone was counted once. The chain recombines TRBV19 with TRBJ1-1, with 8 bases matching TRBD1. Germline V gene lookup returns CDR1 LNHDA and CDR2 SQIVND (reference sequence). This CDR3 contains 18 residues. V lost 4 bases to trimming and J lost 1 base; unmatched junction nucleotides: 14. The CDR3 nucleotides read TGTGCCAGTAGTACATTCATGTTTGACAGGGGCGGGAACACTGAAGCTTTCTTT. It specifies CASSTFMFDRGGNTEAFF.

The J gene is TRBJ1-1, the V gene TRBV29-1; no firm D call. Germline V gives CDR1 SQVTM, CDR2 ANQGSEA. V was shortened by 2 bases and J by 14 bases, with 18 bases between the two germline ends. CDR3 length: 12 amino acids. This CDR3 is CSVESPGWETFF. The CDR3 bases are TGCAGCGTTGAATCTCCGGGGTGGGAGACCTTCTTT.

The V gene is TRBV23-1, the J gene TRBJ2-3, with 12 bases that match TRBD2. TRBV23-1 is labeled an ORF, and its function is uncertain. CDR3 length equals 16 residues. Trimming cost V 8 bases and J 2 bases; bases outside gene matches: 8. CDR3 sequence (DNA): TGCGCCAGCGGACCCGGGACTAGCGGGTTCACAGATACGCAGTATTTT. This encodes CASGPGTSGFTDTQYF.

This sequence joins TRBV24-1 and TRBJ2-3; perhaps TRBD1 as D (6 bases). This CDR3 has 14 residues. Looked up from germline, CDR1 is KGHDR and CDR2 is SFDVKD. Trimming removed 12 bases from V and 0 bases from J, with 15 bases in between. The CDR3 is CASGKDSSTDTQYF. In DNA, the CDR3 is TGTGCCTCCGGAAAGGACAGTAGCACAGATACGCAGTATTTT.

The chain joins TRBV5-6 to TRBJ2-7; TRBD1 might be the D (5 bases). Germline-derived CDR1 and CDR2 are SGHDT and YYEEEE. Deletions cut 0 bases from V and 1 base from J, with 8 bases between. CDR3 length: 14 residues. The CDR3, as DNA: TGTGCCAGCAGCTTGGGACAGCAATCCTACGAGCAGTACTTC. Protein sequence: CASSLGQQSYEQYF. Full variable domain (rest looked up from reference TRBV5-6 and TRBJ2-7): DAGVTQSPTHLIKTRGQQVTLRCSPKSGHDTVSWYQQALGQGPQFIFQYYEEEERQRGNFPDRFSGHQFPNYSSELNVNALLLGDSALYLCASSLGQQSYEQYFGPGTRLTVT.

This rearrangement joins TRBV27 to TRBJ2-1, with TRBD1 as a possible D gene (8 bases). CDR1 is MNHEY, CDR2 SMNVEV, per germline (reference sequence). V was clipped by 7 bases and J by 7 bases, with 20 bases between them. CDR3 length: 15 amino acids. In DNA form, the CDR3 reads TGTGCCAGCAACCAGCCTCAACAGGGGGGGAATGAGCAGTTCTTC. It encodes CASNQPQQGGNEQFF.

Comment on this clone: The sample has other DNA sequences that encode this CDR3 too. V usage is TRBV6-5 and J usage is TRBJ1-2, with D possibly TRBD1 on 5 matching bases. The V and J ends lost 2 bases and 2 bases respectively, with 9 bases between them. This CDR3 has 14 residues. Germline V gives CDR1 MNHEY, CDR2 SVGAGI. CDR3 DNA sequence: TGTGCCAGCAGTTACGATCGGGGGAACTATGGCTACACCTTC. Translation gives CASSYDRGNYGYTF.

The V and J genes are TRBV18 and TRBJ2-2; tentatively, D is TRBD2 (6 bases). V was cut by 3 bases and J by 1 base, with 9 bases left in between. The CDR3 has 15 amino acids. Germline V gives CDR1 KGHSH, CDR2 LQKENI. The CDR3 region is CASSPRLENTGELFF. CDR3 in DNA: TGTGCCAGCTCACCGAGACTAGAGAACACCGGGGAGCTGTTTTTT.

The chain couples TRBV28 to TRBJ1-2; D is ambiguous. This CDR3 has 13 residues. V was clipped by 9 bases and J by 2 bases, with 13 bases between them. Germline values: CDR1 MDHEN, CDR2 SYDVKM. The CDR3 spells CASESRLNYGYTF. DNA of the CDR3: TGTGCCAGTGAATCACGGTTGAACTATGGCTACACCTTC.

V usage is TRBV10-3 and J usage is TRBJ2-7; possibly TRBD2 for D (6 bases). The CDR3 is made up of 17 amino acids. CDR1 ENHRY and CDR2 SYGVKD come from the germline V gene. The V and J ends lost 4 bases and 0 bases respectively, with 19 bases between them. In DNA, the CDR3 is TGTGCCATCAGTGGGCGTCCGGCCGGGGGAGACTCCTACGAGCAGTACTTC. Translated: CAISGRPAGGDSYEQYF.

This rearrangement joins TRBV5-5 to TRBJ2-2; TRBD2 aligns across 12 bases. The CDR3 length is 20 residues. Trimming removed 4 bases from V and 4 bases from J; junction bases left unmatched: 17. CDR1 is SGHKS, CDR2 YYEKEE, per germline (reference sequence). CDR3 amino acids: CASSLGQQLRLAGVTGELFF. DNA of the CDR3: TGTGCCAGCAGCCTAGGACAGCAACTAAGACTAGCGGGAGTCACCGGGGAGCTGTTTTTT.

This rearrangement joins TRBV18 to TRBJ1-1; 9 bases match TRBD1. Germline V lookup: CDR1 KGHSH, CDR2 LQKENI. The ends lost 3 bases at V and 8 bases at J; junction bases unmatched: 7. The CDR3 spans 14 residues. In nucleotides, the CDR3 is TGTGCCAGCTCACCCGGGACAGGGAGGGTCGAAGCTTTCTTT. As protein: CASSPGTGRVEAFF.

The rearrangement joins TRBV4-3 to TRBJ1-1, with a possible D match to TRBD1 (6 bases). This CDR3 comprises 15 residues. Trimming removed 3 bases from V and 1 base from J, with 12 bases in between. Germline V gene lookup returns CDR1 LGHNA and CDR2 YSLEER. The chain's CDR3 is CASSHTDRRNTEAFF. CDR3 bases: TGCGCCAGCAGCCACACGGACAGAAGGAACACTGAAGCTTTCTTT.

There are a few counts of this clone. The rearrangement joins TRBV7-2 to TRBJ2-3; 14 bases are a match to TRBD2. The CDR3 totals 15 residues. In germline, CDR1 is SGHTA, CDR2 FQGNSA. Trimming removed 6 bases from V and 6 bases from J; junction bases left unmatched: 5. The CDR3, as DNA: TGTGCCAGCAGAAGACTAGCGGGGGGGCCGGATACGCAGTATTTT. Protein: CASRRLAGGPDTQYF. The variable domain in full, completed from reference TRBV7-2 and TRBJ2-3, reads GAGVSQSPSNKVTEKGKDVELRCDPISGHTALYWYRQSLGQGLEFLIYFQGNSAPDKSGLPSDRFSAERTGGSVSTLTIQRTQQEDSAVYLCASRRLAGGPDTQYFGPGTRLTVL.

The V gene is TRBV7-8, the J gene TRBJ2-7; 7 bases align to TRBD2. Germline-derived CDR1 and CDR2 are SGHVS and FQNEAQ. The CDR3 contains 16 residues. After removal of 5 bases from V and 0 bases from J, the junction contained 10 bases not matched to a gene. CDR3 residues: CASSGGSGRLSYEQYF. The CDR3 coding sequence is TGTGCCAGCAGCGGAGGTAGCGGGCGTCTCTCCTACGAGCAGTACTTC.

The rearrangement links TRBV4-1 to TRBJ2-3; 8 bases fit TRBD1. After removal of 1 base from V and 4 bases from J, the junction contained 7 bases not matched to a gene. The CDR3 totals 16 residues. Germline-derived CDR1 and CDR2 are MGHRA and YSYEKL. The CDR3 here is CASSQADRGRADTQYF. The CDR3 coding sequence is TGCGCCAGCAGCCAAGCTGACAGGGGACGGGCAGATACGCAGTATTTT.

The rearrangement uses TRBV24-1 and TRBJ2-5; possible D gene TRBD1, 5 bases. Trimming removed 0 bases from V and 3 bases from J, with 7 bases in between. The CDR3 is made up of 14 amino acids. The V gene's germline CDR1 is KGHDR and CDR2 SFDVKD. DNA for the CDR3: TGTGCCACCAGTGATTTGGCAGGGAAAGAGACCCAGTACTTC. Its translation: CATSDLAGKETQYF.

The rearrangement joins TRBV7-2 to TRBJ1-2; 8 bases agree with TRBD1. The CDR3 covers 15 residues. The V gene end was trimmed by 1 base and the J gene end by 7 bases; junction bases not matched to a gene: 8. Per germline, CDR1 SGHTA and CDR2 FQGNSA. The CDR3 DNA sequence: TGTGCCAGCAGCTTAGAACAGACAGGGGTTGTTGGCTACACCTTC. It is translated as CASSLEQTGVVGYTF.

This clone was detected only once. The CDR3 bases are TGCGCCAGCAGCTTGGGACTCGGAGGTGGAAACACCATATATTTT. It yields the protein CASSLGLGGGNTIYF. The V gene is TRBV5-1, the J gene TRBJ1-3; no clear D gene. The CDR3 extends over 15 amino acids. V was trimmed by 0 bases and J by 3 bases, leaving 10 bases between them. Germline assignment: CDR1 SGHRS and CDR2 YFSETQ.

The chain employs TRBV11-3 and TRBJ2-1, with TRBD2 identical over 8 bases. The CDR3 has 14 amino acids. Germline V CDR1 and CDR2: SGHNT, YENEEA. V shed 5 bases and J 6 bases; nucleotides not matched to a gene: 6. In DNA, the CDR3 is TGTGCCAGCAGCCCCCCGGGAGGGCGCAATGAGCAGTTCTTC. Translated, it gives CASSPPGGRNEQFF.

This clone showed up just once. The chain employs TRBV19 and TRBJ2-1, with D possibly TRBD2 on 6 matching bases. V was pared by 5 bases and J by 5 bases, with 16 bases between. CDR1 and CDR2 (germline): LNHDA, SQIVND (reference sequence). This CDR3 contains 15 residues. Written as DNA, the CDR3 is TGTGCCAGTAGTGCTTTCGGGACTCCAAACAATGAGCAGTTCTTC. Translating it yields CASSAFGTPNNEQFF. The whole variable domain, filled in from reference TRBV19 and TRBJ2-1, reads DGGITQSPKYLFRKEGQNVTLSCEQNLNHDAMYWYRQDPGQGLRLIYYSQIVNDFQKGDIAEGYSVSREKKESFPLTVTSAQKNPTAFYLCASSAFGTPNNEQFFGPGTRLTVL.

The CDR3 coding sequence is TGTGCCAGCAGTCAACCTCGGGGGGGGGCCAACTCTGGAAACACCATATATTTT. Translating it yields CASSQPRGGANSGNTIYF. The rearrangement uses TRBV6-6 and TRBJ1-3; D possibly corresponds to TRBD1 (6 bases). The CDR3 totals 18 residues. Germline lookup yields CDR1 MNHNY and CDR2 SVGAGI (reference sequence). Between the trimmed V and J ends, which lost 5 bases and 0 bases, there was a span of 20 bases.

The V call is TRBV9, the J call TRBJ2-7, with D possibly matching TRBD1 (6 bases). V lost 4 bases and J 1 base, leaving 12 bases between the germline ends. Per germline, CDR1 SGDLS and CDR2 YYNGEE. The CDR3 is made up of 14 amino acids. CDR3 sequence reads: CASSPRGGSYEQYF. CDR3 coding DNA: TGTGCCAGCAGCCCGCGAGGGGGATCCTACGAGCAGTACTTC.

This chain joins TRBV5-1 and TRBJ1-1, with a tentative D call TRBD1 (6 bases). Germline values: CDR1 SGHRS, CDR2 YFSETQ. With 9 bases removed from V and 6 bases from J, the gap between germline ends came to 12 bases. The CDR3 is 11 amino acids. CDR3 in amino acids: CANKQGPEAFF. CDR3 nucleotides: TGCGCCAACAAACAGGGCCCTGAAGCTTTCTTT.

The chain recombines TRBV7-3 with TRBJ1-4; TRBD1 agrees at 10 bases. Per germline, CDR1 SGHTA and CDR2 FQGTGA. There are 12 residues in the CDR3. V lost 11 bases and J lost 5; bases outside the gene matches: 2. The CDR3 loop reads CAPGQGNEKLFF. In DNA form, the CDR3 reads TGTGCCCCGGGACAGGGGAATGAAAAACTGTTTTTT.

This clone was seen once. The rearrangement joins TRBV7-2 to TRBJ2-7; D unclear. The germline V gene has CDR1 SGHTA and CDR2 FQGNSA. The CDR3 loop spans 11 amino acids. Trimming removed 4 bases from V and 4 bases from J, with 5 bases in between. The CDR3, as DNA: TGTGCCAGCAGCTATACTTACGAGCAGTACTTC. This encodes CASSYTYEQYF.

The chain links TRBV7-6 to TRBJ2-1, with 8 bases lining up with TRBD1. This CDR3 has 17 amino acids. Per germline, CDR1 SGHVS and CDR2 FNYEAQ. After removal of 0 bases from V and 7 bases from J, the junction contained 11 bases not matched to a gene. CDR3 sequence reads: CASSLAPTGVSLNEQFF. In DNA form, the CDR3 reads TGTGCCAGCAGCTTAGCCCCGACAGGGGTGAGCTTGAATGAGCAGTTCTTC.